This record covers a single T cell receptor beta chain. The method was immunoSEQ multiplex PCR; TCRdb's version includes in-frame clones alone and lacks a portion of them. The repertoire holds about 2,500,000 clones, with just over 90% as singletons. Germline CDR1 SGHVS, CDR2 FNYEAQ. The length of the CDR3 is 16 residues. With V trimmed by 1 base and J by 1 base, 4 bases remained unmatched. The source of the sample is a study of shared clonotypes between healthy human individuals. Sample: naive CD4+ T cells sorted from blood. Subset in this sample: CD45RA+ positively selected. This TCR came from a young man in good health. The chain recombines TRBV7-6 with TRBJ2-1; 7 positions agree with TRBD2. This CDR3 reads CASSLVGSGSYNEQFF. As DNA, the CDR3 is TGTGCCAGCAGCTTAGTAGGTAGCGGGTCCTACAATGAGCAGTTCTTC.